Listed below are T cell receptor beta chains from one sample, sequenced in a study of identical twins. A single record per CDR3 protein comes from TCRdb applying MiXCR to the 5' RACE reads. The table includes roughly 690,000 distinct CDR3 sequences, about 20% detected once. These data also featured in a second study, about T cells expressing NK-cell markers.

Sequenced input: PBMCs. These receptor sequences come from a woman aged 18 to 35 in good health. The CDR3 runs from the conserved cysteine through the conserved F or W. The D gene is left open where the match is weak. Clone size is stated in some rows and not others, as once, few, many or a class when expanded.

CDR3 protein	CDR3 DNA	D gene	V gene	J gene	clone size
CASSLVGKGYEQYF	TGTGCCAGCAGCTTAGTGGGTAAGGGCTACGAGCAGTACTTC	-	TRBV7-6	TRBJ2-7	-
CASSFMTGNEQYF	TGCGCCAGCAGCTTCATGACAGGGAACGAGCAGTACTTC	TRBD1	TRBV5-1	TRBJ2-7	few
CAISPREGTDTQYF	TGTGCCATCAGTCCGCGGGAGGGCACAGATACGCAGTATTTT	TRBD2	TRBV10-3	TRBJ2-3	-
CASSLAGIWDEQYF	TGCGCCAGCAGCTTGGCAGGCATCTGGGACGAGCAGTACTTC	-	TRBV5-1	TRBJ2-7	-
CASSYSPRWTEAFF	TGTGCCAGCAGCTATAGTCCCCGTTGGACTGAAGCTTTCTTT	-	TRBV27	TRBJ1-1	-
CASTSTASSYEQYF	TGTGCCAGCACTAGTACGGCGAGCTCCTACGAGCAGTACTTC	-	TRBV6-2/TRBV6-3	TRBJ2-7	-
CASSPRPGLSYEQYF	TGTGCCAGCAGCCCCCGGCCAGGGCTATCCTACGAGCAGTACTTC	-	TRBV7-2	TRBJ2-7	few
CASSYAYEQYF	TGTGCCAGCAGTTACGCGTACGAGCAGTACTTC	-	TRBV6-5	TRBJ2-7	many
CASSVGASSGNTIYF	TGTGCCAGCAGCGTAGGGGCGAGCTCTGGAAACACCATATATTTT	-	TRBV9	TRBJ1-3	-
CASSSGTSGYNEQFF	TGTGCCAGCAGCTCCGGGACTAGCGGCTACAATGAGCAGTTCTTC	TRBD2	TRBV5-6	TRBJ2-1	many
CASKEQVTYEQYF	TGTGCCAGCAAGGAACAGGTTACCTACGAGCAGTACTTC	-	TRBV2	TRBJ2-7	-
CSASQGPVSSYNEQFF	TGCAGTGCTTCCCAAGGACCGGTAAGCTCCTACAATGAGCAGTTCTTC	-	TRBV20-1	TRBJ2-1	-
CAIKSGSSTDTQYF	TGTGCCATCAAGTCGGGGTCTAGCACAGATACGCAGTATTTT	-	TRBV10-3	TRBJ2-3	-
CASSWSGEGNEQFF	TGCGCCAGCAGTTGGTCAGGGGAGGGCAATGAGCAGTTCTTC	-	TRBV5-1	TRBJ2-1	-
CASSQLDPADTQYF	TGTGCCAGCAGCCAACTAGACCCTGCAGATACGCAGTATTTT	-	TRBV3-1	TRBJ2-3	once
CASSQNYGYTF	TGTGCCAGCTCGCAGAACTATGGCTACACCTTC	-	TRBV7-2	TRBJ1-2	-
CASSPRTGDTQYF	TGCGCCAGCAGTCCCCGGACGGGAGATACGCAGTATTTT	-	TRBV5-1	TRBJ2-3	-
CASGLSSGRYQETQYF	TGTGCTAGTGGTTTGTCCAGCGGGAGGTATCAAGAGACCCAGTACTTC	TRBD2	TRBV12-5	TRBJ2-5	-
CASSYSAASGQETQYF	TGTGCCAGCAGTTACTCGGCGGCTAGCGGGCAAGAGACCCAGTACTTC	TRBD2	TRBV6-5	TRBJ2-5	-
CASSGGAVSSYNEQFF	TGTGCCAGCAGCGGGGGGGCGGTGAGCTCCTACAATGAGCAGTTCTTC	-	TRBV5-5	TRBJ2-1	-
CASSPRTDYEQYF	TGTGCCAGCAGCCCGCGGACAGACTACGAGCAGTACTTC	-	TRBV7-2	TRBJ2-7	few
CASSLLAANTFTEQFF	TGCGCCAGCAGCTTACTAGCGGCCAACACTTTCACTGAGCAGTTCTTC	TRBD2	TRBV5-1	TRBJ2-1	-
CASSVWDRENYGYTF	TGTGCCAGTAGCGTCTGGGACAGGGAGAACTATGGCTACACCTTC	TRBD1	TRBV19	TRBJ1-2	few
CASSLRPSGQGTSKDTGELFF	TGTGCCAGCAGCTTACGGCCCTCGGGACAGGGGACTTCAAAGGACACCGGGGAGCTGTTTTTT	TRBD1	TRBV5-5	TRBJ2-2	-
CASTIPGRKMNTEAFF	TGTGCCAGCACCATACCTGGACGGAAGATGAACACTGAAGCTTTCTTT	-	TRBV6-2/TRBV6-3	TRBJ1-1	-
CASSSGTWTGGLNYGYTF	TGCGCCAGCAGCTCCGGAACCTGGACAGGGGGCCTTAACTATGGCTACACCTTC	TRBD1	TRBV5-1	TRBJ1-2	few
CASKWVGADEQFF	TGTGCCAGCAAATGGGTAGGGGCGGACGAGCAGTTCTTC	-	TRBV7-9	TRBJ2-1	-
CSARDHRTPTEAFF	TGCAGTGCTAGAGATCATCGGACACCCACTGAAGCTTTCTTT	-	TRBV20-1	TRBJ1-1	-
CASSPWGQGLNTGELFF	TGCGCCAGCAGCCCCTGGGGACAGGGCCTGAACACCGGGGAGCTGTTTTTT	TRBD1	TRBV5-1	TRBJ2-2	-
CASSLNFRLNEQFF	TGTGCCAGCAGCTTAAATTTCAGACTCAATGAGCAGTTCTTC	-	TRBV7-6	TRBJ2-1	few
CSVEHFYGYTF	TGCAGCGTTGAGCACTTCTATGGCTACACCTTC	-	TRBV29-1	TRBJ1-2	few
CASRGLAGEDTGELFF	TGCGCCAGCAGGGGACTAGCGGGAGAGGACACCGGGGAGCTGTTTTTT	TRBD2	TRBV10-2	TRBJ2-2	many
CSARNSVEQFF	TGCAGTGCTAGAAATAGTGTTGAGCAGTTCTTC	-	TRBV20-1	TRBJ2-1	few
CASSRTRGAYEQYF	TGTGCCAGCAGCCGGACTAGAGGAGCCTACGAGCAGTACTTC	TRBD2	TRBV7-6	TRBJ2-7	-
CASSLGLWDIQYF	TGTGCCAGCAGCTTAGGTCTGTGGGACATTCAGTACTTC	-	TRBV11-2	TRBJ2-4	-
CASRGGTPSF	TGTGCCAGCAGGGGGGGTACACCGTCCTTC	-	TRBV12-3/TRBV12-4	TRBJ2-7	once
CASSLSTRTEAFF	TGTGCCAGCAGTTTAAGTACCCGCACTGAAGCTTTCTTT	-	TRBV12-3/TRBV12-4	TRBJ1-1	-